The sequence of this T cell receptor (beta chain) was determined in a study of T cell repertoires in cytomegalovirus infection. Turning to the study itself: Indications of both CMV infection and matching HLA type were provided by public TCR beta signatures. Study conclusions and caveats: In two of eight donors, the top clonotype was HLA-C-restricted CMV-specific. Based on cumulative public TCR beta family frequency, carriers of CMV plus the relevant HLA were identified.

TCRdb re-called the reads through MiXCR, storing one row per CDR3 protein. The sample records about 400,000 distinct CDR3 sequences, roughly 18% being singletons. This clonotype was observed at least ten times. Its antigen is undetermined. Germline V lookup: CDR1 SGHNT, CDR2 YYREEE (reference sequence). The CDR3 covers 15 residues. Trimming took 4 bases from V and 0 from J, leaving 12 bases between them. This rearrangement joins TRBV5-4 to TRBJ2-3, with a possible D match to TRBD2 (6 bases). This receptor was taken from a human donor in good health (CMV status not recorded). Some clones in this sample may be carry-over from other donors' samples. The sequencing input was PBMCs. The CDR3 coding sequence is TGTGCCAGCAGCAACGCCGGGAGAAGCACAGATACGCAGTATTTT. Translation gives CASSNAGRSTDTQYF.